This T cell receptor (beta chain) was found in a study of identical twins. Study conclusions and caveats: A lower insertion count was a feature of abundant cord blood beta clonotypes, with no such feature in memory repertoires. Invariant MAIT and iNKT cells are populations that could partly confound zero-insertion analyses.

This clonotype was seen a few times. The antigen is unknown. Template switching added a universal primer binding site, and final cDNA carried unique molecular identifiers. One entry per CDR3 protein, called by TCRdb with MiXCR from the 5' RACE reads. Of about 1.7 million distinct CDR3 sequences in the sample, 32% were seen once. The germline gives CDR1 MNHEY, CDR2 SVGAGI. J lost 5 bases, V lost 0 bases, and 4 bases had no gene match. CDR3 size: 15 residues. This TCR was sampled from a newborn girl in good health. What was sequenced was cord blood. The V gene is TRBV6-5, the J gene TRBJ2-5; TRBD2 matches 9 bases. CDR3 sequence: CASSYSSGGRETQYF. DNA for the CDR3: TGTGCCAGCAGTTACTCGAGCGGGGGGAGGGAGACCCAGTACTTC.